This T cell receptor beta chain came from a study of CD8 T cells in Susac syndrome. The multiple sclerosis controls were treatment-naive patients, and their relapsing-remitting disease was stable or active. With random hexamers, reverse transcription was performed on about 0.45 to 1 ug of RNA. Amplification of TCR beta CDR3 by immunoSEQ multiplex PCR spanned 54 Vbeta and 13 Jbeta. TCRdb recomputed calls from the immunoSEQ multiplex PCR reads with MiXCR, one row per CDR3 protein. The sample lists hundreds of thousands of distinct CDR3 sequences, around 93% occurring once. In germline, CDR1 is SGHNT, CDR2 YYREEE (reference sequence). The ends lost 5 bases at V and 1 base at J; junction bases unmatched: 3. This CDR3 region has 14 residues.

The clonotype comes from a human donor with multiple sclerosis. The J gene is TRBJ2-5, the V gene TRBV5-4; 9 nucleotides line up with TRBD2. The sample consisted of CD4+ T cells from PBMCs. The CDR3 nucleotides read TGTGCCAGCAGACAGACTAGCGGCCAAGAGACCCAGTACTTC. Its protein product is CASRQTSGQETQYF.